The T cell receptor (beta chain) under discussion was sequenced for a study of T cell repertoires in cytomegalovirus infection. Study context: The public TCR beta signatures pointed to both CMV infection and matching HLA type.

This CDR3 contains 12 residues. Trimming stripped 6 bases from V and 8 bases from J, with 13 bases between. TCRdb reprocessed the reads with MiXCR, giving one entry per CDR3 protein. The sample has more than 400,000 distinct CDR3 sequences; around 27% are singletons. A note on this clonotype: Its matching antigen is unknown.

Broader study findings: Carriers of CMV and the relevant HLA type were discriminated by public TCR beta frequency.

The chain carries TRBV12-3 or TRBV12-4 and TRBJ1-1, with D maybe TRBD1 (5 bases). The receptor was isolated from a human donor in good health (CMV status not recorded). Some clones in this sample may be carry-over from other donors' samples. Sequencing was performed on PBMCs. The DNA for the CDR3 is TGTGCCAGCAGACAACAGGTGGCCGAAGCTTTCTTT. Translation: CASRQQVAEAFF.